These T cell receptor beta chains were read from a single sample in a study of blood T cell repertoires in COVID-19. Sequencing used immunoSEQ multiplex PCR; TCRdb keeps in-frame clones, though not all of them. The sample lists about 150,000 clones; approximately 85% were seen once. Sequenced input: peripheral blood. The receptors were gathered from a man aged 60 to 75 with COVID-19, enrolled during active disease. Both conserved end residues are part of each CDR3. The D gene is left open where the match is weak. Clone sizes are given selectively: once, few, many, or a class where the clone is expanded.

abundance: NA; j_gene: TRBJ2-1; v_gene: TRBV7-8; d_gene: TRBD2; CDR3nt: TGTGCCAGCAGCTTAGCTATTAGCGGGACAAACAATGAGCAGTTCTTC; CDR3aa: CASSLAISGTNNEQFF
abundance: NA; j_gene: TRBJ1-2; v_gene: TRBV28; d_gene: NA; CDR3nt: TGTGCCAGCAGTTACAGGGAGGGAAATGGCTACACCTTC; CDR3aa: CASSYREGNGYTF
abundance: NA; j_gene: TRBJ2-1; v_gene: TRBV15; d_gene: TRBD1; CDR3nt: TGTGCCACCAGCAGACAGGGGGCCTACAATGAGCAGTTCTTC; CDR3aa: CATSRQGAYNEQFF
abundance: once; j_gene: TRBJ1-1; v_gene: TRBV12-3/TRBV12-4; d_gene: NA; CDR3nt: TGTGCCAGCAGCCGGAACGCGGGAGAAGCTTTCTTT; CDR3aa: CASSRNAGEAFF
abundance: NA; j_gene: TRBJ2-3; v_gene: TRBV7-3; d_gene: TRBD2; CDR3nt: TGTGCCAGCAGTCATACTAGCGGGACCAGTGCAAACACAGATACGCAGTATTTT; CDR3aa: CASSHTSGTSANTDTQYF
abundance: NA; j_gene: TRBJ2-3; v_gene: TRBV4-1; d_gene: NA; CDR3nt: TGCGCCAGCAGCCAAGATCGAGGGGGAGGGATAGGTGATACGCAGTATTTT; CDR3aa: CASSQDRGGGIGDTQYF
abundance: NA; j_gene: TRBJ2-7; v_gene: TRBV7-2; d_gene: TRBD1; CDR3nt: TGTGCCAGCAGTAAAACGGACAGGAGCGCCTACGAGCAGTACTTC; CDR3aa: CASSKTDRSAYEQYF
abundance: NA; j_gene: TRBJ1-2; v_gene: TRBV2; d_gene: NA; CDR3nt: TGTGCCAGCAGTAGGTACAGGGATGGCTACACCTTC; CDR3aa: CASSRYRDGYTF
abundance: NA; j_gene: TRBJ2-7; v_gene: TRBV15; d_gene: TRBD1; CDR3nt: TGTGCCACCAGACAGGACAGGAGCTCCTACGAGCAGTACTTC; CDR3aa: CATRQDRSSYEQYF
abundance: NA; j_gene: TRBJ2-1; v_gene: TRBV5-1; d_gene: TRBD1; CDR3nt: TGCGCCAGCCGACTCCACGGGACAGGGGCGGTCAATGAGCAGTTCTTC; CDR3aa: CASRLHGTGAVNEQFF
abundance: NA; j_gene: TRBJ2-3; v_gene: TRBV7-9; d_gene: TRBD2; CDR3nt: TGTGCCAGCAGCCGACTAGCGAGAGCAGATACGCAGTATTTT; CDR3aa: CASSRLARADTQYF
abundance: NA; j_gene: TRBJ1-1; v_gene: TRBV30; d_gene: NA; CDR3nt: TGTGCCTGGAACGAGCAGGCGAACACTGAAGCTTTCTTT; CDR3aa: CAWNEQANTEAFF
abundance: once; j_gene: TRBJ2-1; v_gene: TRBV7-9; d_gene: TRBD2; CDR3nt: TGTGCCAGCAGAAGACTAGCGGTTTACAATGAGCAGTTCTTC; CDR3aa: CASRRLAVYNEQFF
abundance: NA; j_gene: TRBJ1-5; v_gene: TRBV12-3/TRBV12-4; d_gene: NA; CDR3nt: TGTGCCAGCAGTTTGGGGCAGAATCAGCCCCAGCATTTT; CDR3aa: CASSLGQNQPQHF
abundance: once; j_gene: TRBJ1-6; v_gene: TRBV5-4; d_gene: TRBD1; CDR3nt: TGTGCCAGCAGCCTTCGGGACAGGAAATATTCACCCCTCCACTTT; CDR3aa: CASSLRDRKYSPLHF
abundance: NA; j_gene: TRBJ1-2; v_gene: TRBV11-3; d_gene: NA; CDR3nt: TGTGCCAGCAGCTTCAGGGAGGGGAACTATGGCTACACCTTC; CDR3aa: CASSFREGNYGYTF
abundance: NA; j_gene: TRBJ2-3; v_gene: TRBV4-3; d_gene: TRBD2; CDR3nt: TGCGCCAGCAGCCAAGATTTCGCTAGCGGGATTTCAACAGATACGCAGTATTTT; CDR3aa: CASSQDFASGISTDTQYF
abundance: NA; j_gene: TRBJ1-2; v_gene: TRBV18; d_gene: NA; CDR3nt: TGTGCCAGCTCACCACCGGGGGCAGGGCAAGAGGGCTACACCTTC; CDR3aa: CASSPPGAGQEGYTF
abundance: NA; j_gene: TRBJ1-4; v_gene: TRBV7-9; d_gene: TRBD1; CDR3nt: TGTGCCAGCAGCTCCACAGGGGGCGGCAATGAAAAACTGTTTTTT; CDR3aa: CASSSTGGGNEKLFF
abundance: NA; j_gene: TRBJ2-7; v_gene: TRBV30; d_gene: NA; CDR3nt: TGTGCCTGGAAATACGGGACTCTCTCCTACGAGCAGTACTTC; CDR3aa: CAWKYGTLSYEQYF